These 10 T cell receptor beta chains were all obtained from the same sample, sequenced in a study of blood T cell repertoires in COVID-19. Sequenced by immunoSEQ multiplex PCR; TCRdb stores in-frame clones only, minus some. The table has 250,000 to 300,000 clones, 91% seen once; the top ten hold 1.2%. What was sequenced was PBMCs or T cells enriched from blood (not recorded which). The origin of the receptors is a human donor in a cohort exposed to, infected with or recovered from COVID-19 (not recorded which). The donor label of this sample is uncertain.

The V gene is TRBV7-3, the J gene TRBJ2-7; 13 bases are shared with TRBD2. CDR1 and CDR2 (germline): SGHTA, FQGTGA. Trimming cost V 5 bases and J 10 bases; bases outside gene matches: 5. The CDR3 is made up of 13 amino acids. CDR3 sequence reads: CASSVTSGGPQYF. The CDR3 bases are TGTGCCAGCAGCGTGACTAGCGGGGGGCCACAGTACTTC.

This chain links TRBV2 with TRBJ1-6; 7 positions match TRBD1. The CDR3 sequence is 15 residues long. V lost 7 bases, J lost 7 bases, and 10 bases stayed unmatched. Looked up from germline, CDR1 is SNHLY and CDR2 is FYNNEI. The CDR3 protein is CASNTDRVMNSPLHF. The DNA for the CDR3 is TGTGCCAGCAATACCGACAGGGTCATGAATTCACCCCTCCACTTT.

The V call is TRBV4-2, the J call TRBJ2-1, with 7 bases aligning to TRBD2. The CDR3 consists of 16 residues. CDR1 is LGHNA, CDR2 YNFKEQ, per germline. V dropped 0 bases and J dropped 2; count of bases not matched to a gene: 4. The CDR3 here is CASSQETGGTYNEQFF. CDR3 nucleotides: TGTGCCAGCAGCCAAGAGACGGGGGGTACCTACAATGAGCAGTTCTTC.

The V gene is TRBV5-6, the J gene TRBJ1-1; tentative D call: TRBD1 (5 bases). This CDR3 is built from 14 residues. The ends were cut back, 2 bases at V and 3 bases at J, with 11 bases in the middle. Germline V gene sequence: CDR1 SGHDT, CDR2 YYEEEE. The CDR3 nucleotides read TGTGCCAGCAGCTTTTCAGGGTACGACACTGAAGCTTTCTTT. Translating gives CASSFSGYDTEAFF.

DNA of the CDR3: TGTGCCAGCAGCTTGCGAGGGAACTATGGCTACACCTTC. Its protein product is CASSLRGNYGYTF. The J gene is TRBJ1-2, the V gene TRBV5-4; D is unresolved. Germline CDR1 reads SGHNT; CDR2 reads YYREEE (reference sequence). V was cut by 1 base and J by 2 bases, with 6 bases left in between. The CDR3 has 13 residues.

V is TRBV4-1 and J is TRBJ1-4, with 9 bases that match TRBD1. The CDR3 runs 16 residues. In germline, CDR1 is MGHRA, CDR2 YSYEKL. Trimming took 0 bases from V and 5 from J; bases not matched to a gene: 4. The CDR3 DNA reads as TGCGCCAGCAGCCAAGACCCGGGACAGGGCAATGAAAAACTGTTTTTT. Its protein is CASSQDPGQGNEKLFF.

The CDR3 loop is CASSQDGTPTYEQYF. CDR3 nucleotides: TGCGCCAGCAGTCAGGACGGGACTCCGACCTACGAGCAGTACTTC. This chain uses TRBV4-3 with TRBJ2-7, with a weak D call TRBD2 (6 bases). CDR1 is LGHNA, CDR2 YSLEER, per germline. The CDR3 has 15 amino acids. Trimming left V 6 bases short and J 2 bases short, with 17 bases between.

This rearrangement joins TRBV24-1 to TRBJ1-6; a weak D match, TRBD1 (5 bases). The V end was cut by 7 bases, the J end by 5 bases, with 32 bases between. CDR1 and CDR2 (germline): KGHDR, SFDVKD. The CDR3 has 21 amino acids. CDR3 amino acids: CATRAGRGYRGFVGDNSPLHF. DNA of the CDR3: TGTGCCACCAGAGCGGGACGGGGGTACCGGGGTTTCGTTGGAGATAATTCACCCCTCCACTTT.

The J gene is TRBJ2-7, the V gene TRBV27, with 13 bases matching TRBD2. Germline V lookup: CDR1 MNHEY, CDR2 SMNVEV (reference sequence). This CDR3 contains 16 residues. The trim removed 5 bases at V and 2 bases at J, leaving 6 bases unmatched. CDR3 in DNA: TGTGCCAGCAGTCCCCTTACTAGCGGGGGGGCCTACGAGCAGTACTTC. Protein: CASSPLTSGGAYEQYF.

This sequence joins TRBV5-1 and TRBJ1-2; D is ambiguous. The CDR3 spans 13 residues. V was clipped by 0 bases and J by 3 bases, with 6 bases between them. From germline, CDR1 is SGHRS and CDR2 YFSETQ. This CDR3 is CASSLDGDYGYTF. The CDR3 region has the DNA TGCGCCAGCAGCTTGGACGGGGACTATGGCTACACCTTC.